This T cell receptor (beta chain) was profiled in a study of T-cell memory formation after mild COVID-19. Study information: Largely, TCR clusters stayed within a single donor.

This clonotype was counted ten times or more. TCRdb ran MiXCR on the 5' RACE reads and lists one entry per CDR3 protein. The sample holds almost 45,000 distinct CDR3 sequences, roughly 7.2% seen once. The CDR3 runs to 15 residues. The germline V gene encodes CDR1 SGHRS and CDR2 YFSETQ. V shed 6 bases and J 6 bases; nucleotides not matched to a gene: 7. This rearrangement joins TRBV5-1 to TRBJ2-2, with TRBD2 matching over 11 bases. Sequencing was performed on PBMCs or a T cell subset sorted from them (not recorded which). The receptor's source is an adult who had mild COVID-19 (a few samples of this study predate the infection). Cell type and time point are not known. CDR3 in DNA: TGCGCCAGCACGGCGACTAGCGGGGTTTCCGGGGAGCTGTTTTTT. Its protein is CASTATSGVSGELFF.